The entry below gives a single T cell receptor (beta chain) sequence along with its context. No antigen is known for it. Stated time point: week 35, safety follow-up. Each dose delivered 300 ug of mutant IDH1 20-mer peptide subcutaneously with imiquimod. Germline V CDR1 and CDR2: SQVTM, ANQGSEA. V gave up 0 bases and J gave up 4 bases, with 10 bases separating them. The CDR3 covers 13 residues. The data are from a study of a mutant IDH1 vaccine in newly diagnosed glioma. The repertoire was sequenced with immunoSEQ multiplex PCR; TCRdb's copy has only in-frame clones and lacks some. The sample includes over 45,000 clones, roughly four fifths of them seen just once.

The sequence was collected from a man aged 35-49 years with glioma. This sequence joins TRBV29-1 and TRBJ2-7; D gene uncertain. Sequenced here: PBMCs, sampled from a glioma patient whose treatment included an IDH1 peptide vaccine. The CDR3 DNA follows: TGCAGCGTTGAAGACTCCGGAGTTTACGAGCAGTACTTC. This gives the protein CSVEDSGVYEQYF.